These 11 T cell receptor beta chains were sequenced from one sample in a study of regulatory T cells in long-lasting Graves disease (dated by TCRdb to 2020 to 2023). The library came from multiplex PCR. Data came from an Illumina HiSeq 4000. CDR3 regions were amplified by Arm-PCR with iRepertoire HTBI primers to construct TCR beta libraries. TCRdb reprocessing: public reads trimmed at Q25 with fastp, clones called with MiXCR, in-frame beta chains kept. Rows with one shared CDR3 protein collapse into an entry with the most common genes and DNA. This sample gives 300,000 to 400,000 distinct CDR3 sequences in total; 18% of them show up just once. Around 36% of the sample is in the top ten clones. Reading the label with the study, this specimen's time point is: newly diagnosed GD, antithyroid drugs for less than 3 months. For both TCR sequencing and RNA sequencing, RNA was extracted from PBMCs using TRIzol.

Sequenced material: peripheral blood mononuclear cells (PBMCs), taken at new diagnosis, from a patient treated with antithyroid drugs. Receptors originate from a female donor with Graves disease.

The chain carries TRBV7-9 and TRBJ1-5; tentatively, D is TRBD1 (5 bases). The CDR3 covers 15 residues. The germline V and J ends were trimmed by 8 bases and 7 bases, with 21 bases remaining between them. The germline gives CDR1 SEHNR, CDR2 FQNEAQ (reference sequence). CDR3 in amino acids: CASSPSPPEGQPQHF. The CDR3 DNA sequence: TGTGCCAGCTCCCCTTCCCCCCCGGAGGGGCAGCCCCAGCATTTT.

This clonotype has at least ten counts. In nucleotides, the CDR3 is TGTGCCAGCAGTGAACGATCATCCGGGGAGCTGTTTTTT. Translated: CASSERSSGELFF. This chain joins TRBV2 and TRBJ2-2, with unresolved D. The CDR3 is 13 amino acids. CDR1 is SNHLY and CDR2 is FYNNEI in the germline V gene. Trimming removed 2 bases at V and 6 bases at J, with 7 bases between.

This clonotype was seen at least ten times. In DNA form, the CDR3 reads TGCAGTGCTAGAGACGGGACTAGCGGTTTGGAGCAGTACTTC. Translating it yields CSARDGTSGLEQYF. The genes are TRBV20-1 and TRBJ2-7; 11 bases are a match to TRBD2. CDR3 size: 14 residues. Looked up from germline, CDR1 is DFQATT and CDR2 is SNEGSKA (reference sequence). The junction had 5 bases not matched to a gene; V was cut back by 0 bases and J by 7 bases.

The chain combines TRBV6-4 with TRBJ2-5, with D possibly being TRBD2 (6 bases). V was shortened by 7 bases and J by 7 bases, with 19 bases between the two germline ends. This CDR3 has 14 residues. The germline V gene has CDR1 MRHNA and CDR2 SNTAGT. CDR3 nucleotide sequence: TGTGCCAGCATTCTCGGGAGACCCGAAGGGACCCAGTACTTC. It specifies CASILGRPEGTQYF.

This clonotype was counted many times. This chain connects TRBV9 to TRBJ2-7; TRBD1 is a possible D gene (5 bases). V lost 3 bases to trimming and J lost 6 bases, with 16 bases between them. The CDR3 has 14 residues. CDR1 is SGDLS and CDR2 is YYNGEE in the germline V gene. The chain's CDR3 is CASSAVRGHGEQYF. CDR3 in DNA: TGTGCCAGCAGCGCCGTTAGGGGCCATGGCGAGCAGTACTTC.

This clonotype has a count of ten or more. The V gene is TRBV7-9, the J gene TRBJ2-7, with 9 positions matching TRBD1. Germline trimming cut 6 bases from V and 2 bases from J; bases unmatched to any gene: 8. From germline, CDR1 is SEHNR and CDR2 FQNEAQ (reference sequence). The CDR3 covers 15 residues. CDR3 loop: CASRVGQGTPYEQYF. The DNA for the CDR3 is TGTGCCAGCAGAGTGGGACAGGGAACCCCCTACGAGCAGTACTTC.

This clonotype was seen many times. The rearrangement joins TRBV11-3 to TRBJ2-7; TRBD1 is a possible D gene (5 bases). Between the trimmed V and J ends, which lost 1 base and 4 bases, there was a span of 14 bases. Germline V CDR1 and CDR2: SGHNT, YENEEA. CDR3 length equals 15 residues. The DNA of the CDR3 is TGTGCCAGCAGCTTAGTACCGCAGGGCGATTACGAGCAGTACTTC. Its translation is CASSLVPQGDYEQYF. Combining the CDR3 with reference TRBV11-3 and TRBJ2-7 gives the whole variable domain EAGVVQSPRYKIIEKKQPVAFWCNPISGHNTLYWYLQNLGQGPELLIRYENEEAVDDSQLPKDRFSAERLKGVDSTLKIQPAELGDSAVYLCASSLVPQGDYEQYFGPGTRLTVT.

The V and J genes are TRBV28 and TRBJ2-1; 10 nucleotides align to TRBD2. CDR1 and CDR2 from the germline V gene are MDHEN and SYDVKM. This CDR3 is built from 13 residues. V shed 11 bases, J shed 9 bases, and the junction held 10 bases outside the gene matches. DNA for the CDR3: TGTGCCTCCGGGGTAGCGGGAGGAATTGAGCAGTTCTTC. Residues: CASGVAGGIEQFF.

In its sample, this clonotype was seen a few times. A read error may be the cause here, since a much bigger clone is one base away. The chain joins TRBV11-2 to TRBJ2-7, with 8 bases aligning to TRBD2. Germline loops: CDR1 SGHAT, CDR2 FQNNGV. The V gene end was trimmed by 4 bases and the J gene end by 3 bases; junction bases not matched to a gene: 14. This CDR3 has 17 amino acids. The CDR3 coding sequence is TGTGCCAGCAGCTCAAGTTCCGGGGGGGAGCGGGACTACGAGCAGTACTTC. It codes for CASSSSSGGERDYEQYF.

In its sample, this clonotype was seen many times. The chain recombines TRBV6-1 with TRBJ2-7; 13 nucleotides align to TRBD2. Germline CDR1 MNHNS, CDR2 SASEGT. The CDR3 runs 15 residues. V lost 1 base, J lost 6 bases, and 3 bases stayed unmatched. For the CDR3, the DNA is TGTGCCAGCAGTGAAGGTACTAGCGGGAGGGGCGAGCAGTACTTC. Translation: CASSEGTSGRGEQYF.

The V call is TRBV3-1, the J call TRBJ2-7; D uncertain. The CDR3 spans 13 residues. Germline V lookup: CDR1 LGHDT, CDR2 YNNKEL (reference sequence). CDR3 DNA: TGTACCATATCAACGGGTGGTTCCTACGAGCAGTACTTC. Its translation: CTISTGGSYEQYF.